This is a list of T cell receptor beta chains from one sample in a study of CD8+ T cells in alopecia areata. The protocol was immunoSEQ multiplex PCR, while the TCRdb copy is restricted to in-frame clones and leaves out a portion. The repertoire holds 140,000 to 150,000 clones, with nearly 55% as singletons. Sequencing used CD8+ T cells sorted from blood, obtained at week 4, from a patient treated with tofacitinib. The source is a human donor with alopecia areata. Each CDR3 is given with its conserved first and last residue. The D gene is left open where the match is weak. Size is stated for part of the rows, as once, few or many counts, or as a class when the clone is expanded.

CAWSDIPDRVNTEAFF TGTGCCTGGAGTGACATCCCAGACAGGGTGAACACTGAAGCTTTCTTT TRBD1 TRBV30 NA TRBJ1-1
CASSVGRGPEAFF TGTGCCAGCAGCGTCGGACGGGGCCCTGAAGCTTTCTTT NA TRBV7-9 few TRBJ1-1
CASSSRGGPTLEQYF TGTGCCAGCAGCTCCCGCGGGGGGCCCACCCTCGAGCAGTACTTC TRBD2 TRBV9 NA TRBJ2-7
CASSYLTVEGYTF TGTGCCAGCAGTTACTTAACGGTTGAGGGCTACACCTTC NA TRBV6-5 few TRBJ1-2
CAWSVLADLTDTQYF TGTGCCTGGAGTGTTCTCGCGGATCTCACAGATACGCAGTATTTT NA TRBV30 few TRBJ2-3
CASSRDSEYQETQYF TGTGCCAGCAGCCGGGACTCCGAGTACCAAGAGACCCAGTACTTC NA TRBV7-9 NA TRBJ2-5
CVQGQRGNEQFF TGTGTACAGGGCCAGCGCGGGAATGAGCAGTTCTTC NA TRBV2 few TRBJ2-1
CASSQGTGPYEQYF TGTGCCAGCAGCCAGGGGACAGGTCCCTACGAGCAGTACTTC TRBD1 TRBV14 NA TRBJ2-7
CASSFGLAGNVGELFF TGTGCCAGCAGCTTTGGACTAGCGGGGAATGTCGGGGAGCTGTTTTTT TRBD2 TRBV7-8 NA TRBJ2-2
CSVTRQGAREKLFF TGCAGCGTTACTCGACAGGGGGCGCGGGAAAAACTGTTTTTT TRBD1 TRBV29-1 NA TRBJ1-4
CASSQDMGTGLRWEGYTF TGTGCCAGCAGTCAAGACATGGGGACAGGGCTGAGATGGGAGGGCTACACCTTC TRBD1 TRBV9 few TRBJ1-2
CASSSYQGFKNYGYTF TGTGCCAGCAGCTCCTACCAGGGATTTAAGAACTATGGCTACACCTTC NA TRBV7-9 NA TRBJ1-2
CASGRSSGGARASTDTQYF TGTGCCAGCGGGCGTTCTAGCGGGGGGGCCCGCGCTAGCACAGATACGCAGTATTTT TRBD2 TRBV7-9 NA TRBJ2-3
CASSFTGAEAFF TGTGCCAGCAGCTTTACAGGGGCTGAAGCTTTCTTT TRBD1 TRBV7-9 NA TRBJ1-1
CAWSPGAEAFF TGTGCCTGGAGTCCGGGGGCTGAAGCTTTCTTT NA TRBV30 NA TRBJ1-1
CASSDLKGQGPWYGYTF TGTGCCAGCAGTGACCTCAAGGGACAGGGCCCCTGGTATGGCTACACCTTC TRBD1 TRBV6-1 NA TRBJ1-2
CASRELATYEQYF TGTGCCAGCAGAGAGTTGGCGACCTACGAGCAGTACTTC NA TRBV13 few TRBJ2-7
CASTQYGSYEQYF TGTGCCAGCACCCAATATGGCTCCTACGAGCAGTACTTC NA TRBV6-5 few TRBJ2-7
CASSEGDRAYEQYF TGTGCCAGCAGTGAAGGAGACAGGGCCTACGAGCAGTACTTC TRBD1 TRBV2 NA TRBJ2-7
CASSSLAYGYTF TGTGCCAGCAGCTCCCTTGCCTATGGCTACACCTTC NA TRBV5-6 NA TRBJ1-2
CASSQARAEGPQHF TGCGCCAGCAGCCAAGCGCGGGCGGAAGGGCCCCAGCATTTT NA TRBV4-1 NA TRBJ1-5
CASSLKESNQPQHF TGTGCCAGCAGCTTGAAAGAGAGCAATCAGCCCCAGCATTTT NA TRBV5-6 NA TRBJ1-5
CATHISSGANVLTF TGTGCCACCCACATCTCATCTGGGGCCAACGTCCTGACTTTC NA TRBV7-9 NA TRBJ2-6
CASSSAGWTEAFF TGTGCCAGCAGTTCGGCAGGGTGGACTGAAGCTTTCTTT NA TRBV6-5 few TRBJ1-1
CASSGRGLLEQYF TGTGCCAGCAGCGGGCGGGGTCTACTAGAGCAGTACTTC NA TRBV7-2 NA TRBJ2-7
CASSLEARMNTEAFF TGTGCCAGCAGCTTAGAGGCCAGGATGAACACTGAAGCTTTCTTT NA TRBV7-8 NA TRBJ1-1
CASTGLGLEQYF TGTGCCAGCACCGGCCTAGGTCTCGAGCAGTACTTC NA TRBV27 NA TRBJ2-7
CASSKPGGPYEQYF TGTGCCAGCAGTAAGCCCGGGGGACCCTACGAGCAGTACTTC NA TRBV25-1 NA TRBJ2-7
CASSPRGELADTQYF TGTGCCAGCAGTCCTAGAGGGGAATTGGCAGATACGCAGTATTTT NA TRBV7-2 NA TRBJ2-3
CASSSPSTRIAYEQYF TGTGCCAGCAGTTCCCCGTCGACAAGGATTGCCTACGAGCAGTACTTC NA TRBV28 few TRBJ2-7
CASRPGTGRETQYF TGTGCCAGCAGACCCGGGACAGGGAGGGAGACCCAGTACTTC TRBD1 TRBV27 NA TRBJ2-5